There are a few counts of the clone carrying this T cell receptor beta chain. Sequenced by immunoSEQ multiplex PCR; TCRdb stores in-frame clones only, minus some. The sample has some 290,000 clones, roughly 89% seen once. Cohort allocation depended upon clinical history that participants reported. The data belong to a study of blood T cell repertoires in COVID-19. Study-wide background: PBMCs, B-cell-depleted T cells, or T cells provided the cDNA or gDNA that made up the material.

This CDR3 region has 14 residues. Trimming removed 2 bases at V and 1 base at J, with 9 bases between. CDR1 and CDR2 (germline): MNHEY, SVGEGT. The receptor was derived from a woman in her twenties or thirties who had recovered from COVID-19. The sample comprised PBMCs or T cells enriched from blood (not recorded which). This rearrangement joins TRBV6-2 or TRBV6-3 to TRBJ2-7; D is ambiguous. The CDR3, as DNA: TGTGCCAGCAGTTACGATCCAGGTTCCTACGAGCAGTACTTC. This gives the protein CASSYDPGSYEQYF.